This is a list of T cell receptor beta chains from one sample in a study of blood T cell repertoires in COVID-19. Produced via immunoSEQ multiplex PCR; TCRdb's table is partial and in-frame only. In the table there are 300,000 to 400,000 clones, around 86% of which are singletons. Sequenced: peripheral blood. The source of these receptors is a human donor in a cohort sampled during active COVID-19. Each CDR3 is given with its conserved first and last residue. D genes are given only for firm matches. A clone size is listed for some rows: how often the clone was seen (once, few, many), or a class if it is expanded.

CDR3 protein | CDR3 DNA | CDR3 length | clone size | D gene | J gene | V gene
CASSLRIQGAPGYTF | TGTGCCAGCAGCTTGAGAATACAGGGGGCGCCCGGCTACACCTTC | 15 | NA | TRBD1 | TRBJ1-2 | TRBV5-4
CASSQSWEDPAREQYF | TGTGCCAGCAGCCAATCCTGGGAGGACCCCGCTCGGGAGCAGTACTTC | 16 | NA | NA | TRBJ2-7 | TRBV3-1/TRBV3-2
CASSQVNSGHNEQFF | TGTGCCAGCAGCCAAGTGAATAGCGGCCACAATGAGCAGTTCTTC | 15 | many | NA | TRBJ2-1 | TRBV3-1/TRBV3-2
CATTNPVSGNTIYF | TGTGCCACCACTAACCCGGTCTCTGGAAACACCATATATTTT | 14 | NA | NA | TRBJ1-3 | TRBV10-3
CASSLRSGGAENEQFF | TGTGCCAGCAGCTTACGGAGCGGGGGGGCGGAGAATGAGCAGTTCTTC | 16 | NA | TRBD2 | TRBJ2-1 | TRBV11-2
CAWSVSGNYEQYF | TGTGCCTGGAGTGTATCGGGGAACTACGAGCAGTACTTC | 13 | many | NA | TRBJ2-7 | TRBV30
CASSGQGARGNTEAFF | TGTGCCAGCAGCGGACAGGGGGCGAGGGGGAACACTGAAGCTTTCTTT | 16 | NA | TRBD1 | TRBJ1-1 | TRBV7-9
CASSLGAGGYTGELFF | TGTGCCAGCAGCCTCGGAGCGGGAGGGTACACCGGGGAGCTGTTTTTT | 16 | medium-sized | TRBD2 | TRBJ2-2 | TRBV4-2
CASSSPGQGISGYTF | TGCGCCAGCAGCTCCCCGGGACAGGGAATAAGCGGCTACACCTTC | 15 | NA | TRBD1 | TRBJ1-2 | TRBV4-1
CASSQDRGRVQQYF | TGTGCCAGCAGCCAAGATCGAGGAAGAGTGCAGCAGTACTTC | 14 | NA | NA | TRBJ2-7 | TRBV4-2
CASSTNSNTEAFF | TGTGCCAGCAGTACCAACAGCAACACTGAAGCTTTCTTT | 13 | few | NA | TRBJ1-1 | TRBV12-3/TRBV12-4
CASSLWTGATNEKLFF | TGTGCCAGCTCACTGTGGACAGGGGCCACTAATGAAAAACTGTTTTTT | 16 | NA | TRBD1 | TRBJ1-4 | TRBV18
CASSLRTSGAGDTQYF | TGTGCCAGCTCACTCCGGACTAGCGGGGCCGGGGATACGCAGTATTTT | 16 | NA | TRBD2 | TRBJ2-3 | TRBV18
CASSRTGQGNQPQHF | TGTGCCAGCTCACGGACTGGACAGGGCAATCAGCCCCAGCATTTT | 15 | NA | TRBD1 | TRBJ1-5 | TRBV18
CASRRLAGATGELFF | TGTGCCAGCCGACGACTAGCGGGAGCCACCGGGGAGCTGTTTTTT | 15 | NA | TRBD2 | TRBJ2-2 | TRBV6-5
CASSFYSGDIQYF | TGTGCCAGCAGTTTTTACAGCGGGGACATTCAGTACTTC | 13 | NA | TRBD2 | TRBJ2-4 | TRBV12-3/TRBV12-4
CAISESRTGYTSGNTIYF | TGTGCCATCAGTGAGTCCCGGACAGGGTATACCTCTGGAAACACCATATATTTT | 18 | NA | TRBD1 | TRBJ1-3 | TRBV10-3
CATSDFGSSGRTQETQYF | TGTGCCACCAGTGATTTCGGGTCGAGCGGGAGGACACAAGAGACCCAGTACTTC | 18 | NA | TRBD2 | TRBJ2-5 | TRBV24-1
CASSDLGSSSYEQYF | TGTGCCAGCAGTGACCTCGGGAGCAGCTCCTACGAGCAGTACTTC | 15 | NA | NA | TRBJ2-7 | TRBV2
CASSLGPSGRLHEQYF | TGTGCCAGCAGCTTGGGACCCAGCGGGAGATTACACGAGCAGTACTTC | 16 | few | TRBD2 | TRBJ2-7 | TRBV11-2
CASSQGWEGRSPLHF | TGTGCCAGCAGCCAAGGTTGGGAGGGTCGTTCACCCCTCCACTTT | 15 | NA | NA | TRBJ1-6 | TRBV3-1/TRBV3-2
CASSVSPGLAGGPGYNEQFF | TGTGCCAGTAGTGTGAGTCCGGGACTAGCGGGGGGGCCGGGCTACAATGAGCAGTTCTTC | 20 | NA | TRBD2 | TRBJ2-1 | TRBV19
CASSGGTSGMQFF | TGTGCCAGCAGCGGCGGGACTAGCGGAATGCAGTTCTTC | 13 | NA | TRBD2 | TRBJ2-1 | TRBV28
CASLSKDWQPQHF | TGTGCCAGCCTCTCGAAAGACTGGCAGCCCCAGCATTTT | 13 | NA | NA | TRBJ1-5 | TRBV28
CASSIRFEGAGTEAFF | TGTGCCAGTAGTATTCGTTTCGAGGGGGCCGGGACTGAAGCTTTCTTT | 16 | few | TRBD1 | TRBJ1-1 | TRBV19
CASSQGTALKSGYTF | TGTGCCAGCTCACAGGGGACAGCCTTAAAATCTGGCTACACCTTC | 15 | NA | TRBD1 | TRBJ1-2 | TRBV18
CASTKGARGYGYTF | TGTGCCAGCACTAAAGGGGCCCGGGGGTATGGCTACACCTTC | 14 | NA | NA | TRBJ1-2 | TRBV6-5
CASSLVLGVEQFF | TGCGCCAGCAGCTTGGTTTTGGGAGTTGAGCAGTTCTTC | 13 | NA | NA | TRBJ2-1 | TRBV5-1
CASSPRDRNYGYTF | TGCGCCAGCAGCCCTCGGGACAGGAATTATGGCTACACCTTC | 14 | NA | TRBD1 | TRBJ1-2 | TRBV5-1
CASSLVGWGQFTDTQYF | TGTGCCAGCAGCTTAGTCGGGTGGGGACAGTTCACAGATACGCAGTATTTT | 17 | NA | TRBD1 | TRBJ2-3 | TRBV7-6
CASSLGAASYQETQYF | TGTGCCAGCAGTTTGGGGGCAGCCTCCTACCAAGAGACCCAGTACTTC | 16 | NA | NA | TRBJ2-5 | TRBV7-9